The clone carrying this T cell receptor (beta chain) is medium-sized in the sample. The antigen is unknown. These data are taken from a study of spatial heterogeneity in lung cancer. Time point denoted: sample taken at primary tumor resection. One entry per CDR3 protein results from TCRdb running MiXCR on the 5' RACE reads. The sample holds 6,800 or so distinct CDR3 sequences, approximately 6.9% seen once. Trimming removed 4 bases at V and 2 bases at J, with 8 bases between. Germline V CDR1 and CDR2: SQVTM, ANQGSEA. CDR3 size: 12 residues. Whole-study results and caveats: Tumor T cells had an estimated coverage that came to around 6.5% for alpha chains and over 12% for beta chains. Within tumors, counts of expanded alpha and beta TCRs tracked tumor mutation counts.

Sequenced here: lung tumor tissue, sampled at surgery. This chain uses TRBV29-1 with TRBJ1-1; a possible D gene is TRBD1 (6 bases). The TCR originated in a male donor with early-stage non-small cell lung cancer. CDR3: CSVGRGNTEAFF. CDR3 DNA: TGCAGCGTTGGCAGGGGAAACACTGAAGCTTTCTTT.